This TCR beta chain was captured by sequencing in a study of T cell repertoires in cytomegalovirus infection. Background on the study: Indications of both CMV infection and matching HLA type were provided by public TCR beta signatures.

TCRdb recomputed calls from the reads with MiXCR, one row per CDR3 protein. The table records roughly 150,000 distinct CDR3 sequences, around a quarter of them present only once. CDR1 is SGHTA and CDR2 is FQGNSA in the germline V gene. V gave up 3 bases and J gave up 12 bases; unmatched junction bases: 5. The CDR3 extends over 13 amino acids. This clonotype was counted at least ten times. The chain joins TRBV7-2 to TRBJ2-1, with TRBD1 identical over 10 bases. Sequenced input: PBMCs. The TCR sequence derives from a human donor in good health (CMV status not recorded). Some clones in this sample may be carry-over from other donors' samples. The CDR3 loop reads CASSFLRDRGQFF. In DNA, the CDR3 is TGTGCCAGCAGCTTTCTCCGGGACAGGGGGCAGTTCTTC.